The next 2 T cell receptor beta chains were all read from a single sample in a study of metastatic and nonmetastatic thyroid tumors. Among the patients, none had received any treatment before thyroid surgery. With MiXCR, TCRdb reprocessed the PCR reads. The repertoire has roughly 64,000 clones, approximately 4.1% of them found once; the top ten carry around 22%. Sequenced input: blood. These receptors all come from a female donor with papillary thyroid cancer or a benign thyroid nodule (not recorded which). Some clones in this sample may be carry-over from other donors' samples.

There are many counts of this clone. The same CDR3 arises from other DNA sequences in this sample as well. The chain joins TRBV7-9 to TRBJ2-5, with TRBD2 as a possible D gene (5 bases). CDR3 length: 12 residues. V was trimmed by 8 bases and J by 5 bases, leaving 12 bases between them. Germline CDR1 reads SEHNR; CDR2 reads FQNEAQ (reference sequence). The CDR3 nucleotides are TGTGCCAGCTCCCTCGGGGTCGAGACCCAGTACTTC. Its translation: CASSLGVETQYF.

In regard to this clone: A much larger clone is a single base away; this may be a read error. The J gene is TRBJ2-5, the V gene TRBV14; the D is unclear. In germline, CDR1 is SGHDN, CDR2 FVKESK. The CDR3 covers 13 residues. V lost 4 bases, J lost 4 bases, and 10 bases lay in between. CDR3 amino acids: CASSRVHIETQYF. The CDR3 DNA sequence: TGTGCCAGCAGCCGAGTACATATAGAGACCCAGTACTTC.